The 7 T cell receptor beta chains given below trace back to one sample, sequenced in a study of metastatic and nonmetastatic thyroid tumors. TCRdb reanalyzed the PCR reads with MiXCR. The table includes about 90,000 clones, around 7.8% detected once. Treatment of any kind had been given to no patient before thyroid surgery. Sequences were obtained from blood. The receptor source for this set is a female donor with papillary thyroid cancer or a benign thyroid nodule (not recorded which). Some clones in this sample may be carry-over from other donors' samples.

With regard to this clone: Here the CDR3 omits its conserved ending phenylalanine or tryptophan, so a read error is the likely source. The CDR3 DNA reads TGCAGTGCTAGAGATGGGCTGGCAGGGGTCGGAAATTCACCCCTCCACCTT. It codes for CSARDGLAGVGNSPLHL. V is TRBV20-1 and J is TRBJ1-6, with D possibly being TRBD1 (6 bases). The CDR3 is made up of 17 amino acids. V lost 0 bases and J lost 7, with 19 bases in between. The germline gives CDR1 DFQATT, CDR2 SNEGSKA (reference sequence).

The chain combines TRBV28 with TRBJ2-3; 8 bases map to TRBD2. The CDR3 loop spans 16 amino acids. V shed 3 bases, J shed 4 bases, and the junction held 9 bases outside the gene matches. Germline V CDR1 and CDR2: MDHEN, SYDVKM. Here the CDR3 DNA reads TGTGCCAGCAGTTTTAGGCTAGCGGGCGTCGCAGATACGCAGTATTTT. This translates into CASSFRLAGVADTQYF. Full variable domain (rest looked up from reference TRBV28 and TRBJ2-3): DVKVTQSSRYLVKRTGEKVFLECVQDMDHENMFWYRQDPGLGLRLIYFSYDVKMKEKGDIPEGYSVSREKKERFSLILESASTNQTSMYLCASSFRLAGVADTQYFGPGTRLTVL.

This clone has at least ten counts. The rearrangement links TRBV27 to TRBJ1-1, with 7 bases lining up with TRBD1. The ends lost 4 bases at V and 4 bases at J; junction bases unmatched: 9. CDR1 and CDR2 from the germline V gene are MNHEY and SMNVEV (reference sequence). The CDR3 is 15 amino acids. In nucleotides, the CDR3 is TGTGCCAGCAGTTCCCTAGACAGGGTGAGCACTGAAGCTTTCTTT. Residues: CASSSLDRVSTEAFF.

This clone was detected many times. The chain links TRBV30 to TRBJ1-1, with D uncertain. V lost 3 bases to trimming and J lost 5 bases, with 16 bases between them. CDR3 length: 14 residues. Germline CDR1 and CDR2: GTSNPN and SVGIG (reference sequence). Here the CDR3 DNA reads TGTGCCTGGAGGATTACCGGGAGTAATACTGAAGCTTTCTTT. This codes for CAWRITGSNTEAFF.

This clone was seen at least ten times. CDR3 amino acids: CASIQGGIGEKLFF. CDR3 nucleotides: TGTGCCAGTATCCAAGGGGGCATCGGGGAAAAACTGTTTTTT. The chain uses TRBV19 and TRBJ1-4; 7 bases are shared with TRBD1. V was clipped by 7 bases and J by 8 bases; unmatched bases: 10. Germline V gene data show CDR1 as LNHDA and CDR2 as SQIVND (reference sequence). The CDR3 totals 14 residues.

This clone was observed at least ten times. This chain connects TRBV20-1 to TRBJ2-7; 7 bases agree with TRBD2. CDR3 size: 14 residues. V shed 5 bases and J 2 bases; nucleotides not matched to a gene: 9. In germline, CDR1 is DFQATT, CDR2 SNEGSKA (reference sequence). The CDR3 loop reads CSAQQLSGPYEQYF. The CDR3 DNA is TGCAGTGCTCAGCAACTTAGCGGGCCCTACGAGCAGTACTTC.

V and J are TRBV3-1 and TRBJ2-7; D tentatively fits TRBD1 or TRBD2 (5 bases each). The CDR3 has 12 residues. V lost 4 bases and J lost 4, with 8 bases in between. CDR1 and CDR2 from the germline V gene are LGHDT and YNNKEL (reference sequence). Written as DNA, the CDR3 is TGTGCCAGCAGCCGGGACGGGTACGAGCAGTACTTC. Encoded protein: CASSRDGYEQYF.